This paragraph reports one T cell receptor beta chain. The record originates from a study of blood T cell repertoires in COVID-19. As for the study in general: There were acute and convalescent COVID-19 samples, and they came from the United States, Italy and Spain.

As handled by the study authors: Reference gene primer amplification in the assay estimated nucleated cell counts. Repertoires were generated with immunoSEQ multiplex PCR, while TCRdb's copy carries only in-frame clones and drops some. The DNA gave D and trimming, while V, J and clone size come from that table. Here the sample spans a few hundred thousand clones, 70% to 90% being singletons. Germline values: CDR1 SGDLS, CDR2 YYNGEE. Deletions cut 6 bases from V and 8 bases from J, with 15 bases between. The CDR3 consists of 13 residues. The receptor was isolated from a woman in her 50s who had been exposed to COVID-19. This rearrangement joins TRBV9 to TRBJ1-3, with no clear D. Material: PBMCs or T cells enriched from blood (not recorded which). CDR3 DNA: TGTGCCAGCACCGCGAGGGAGAGAGACACCATATATTTT. Protein product: CASTARERDTIYF. Using reference TRBV9 and TRBJ1-3 for the parts outside the CDR3, the full variable domain is DSGVTQTPKHLITATGQRVTLRCSPRSGDLSVYWYQQSLDQGLQFLIQYYNGEERAKGNILERFSAQQFPDLHSELNLSSLELGDSALYFCASTARERDTIYFGEGSWLTVV.